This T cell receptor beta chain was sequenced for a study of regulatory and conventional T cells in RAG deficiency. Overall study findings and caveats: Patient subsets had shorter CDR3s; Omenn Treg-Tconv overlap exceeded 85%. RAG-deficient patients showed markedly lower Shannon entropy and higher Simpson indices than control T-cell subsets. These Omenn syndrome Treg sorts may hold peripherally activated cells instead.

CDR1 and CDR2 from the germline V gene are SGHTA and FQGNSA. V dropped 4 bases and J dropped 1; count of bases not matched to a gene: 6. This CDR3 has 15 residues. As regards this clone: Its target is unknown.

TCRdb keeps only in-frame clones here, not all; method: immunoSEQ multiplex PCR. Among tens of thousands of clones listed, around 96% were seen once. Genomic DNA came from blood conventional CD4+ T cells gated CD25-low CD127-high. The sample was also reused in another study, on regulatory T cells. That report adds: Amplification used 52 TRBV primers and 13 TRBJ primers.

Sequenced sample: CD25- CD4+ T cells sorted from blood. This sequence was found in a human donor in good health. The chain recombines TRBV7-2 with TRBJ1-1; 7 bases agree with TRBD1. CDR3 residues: CASSSRTGSNTEAFF. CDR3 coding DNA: TGTGCCAGCAGCTCCCGGACAGGCTCGAACACTGAAGCTTTCTTT. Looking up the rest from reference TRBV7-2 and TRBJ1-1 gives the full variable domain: GAGVSQSPSNKVTEKGKDVELRCDPISGHTALYWYRQSLGQGLEFLIYFQGNSAPDKSGLPSDRFSAERTGGSVSTLTIQRTQQEDSAVYLCASSSRTGSNTEAFFGQGTRLTVV.